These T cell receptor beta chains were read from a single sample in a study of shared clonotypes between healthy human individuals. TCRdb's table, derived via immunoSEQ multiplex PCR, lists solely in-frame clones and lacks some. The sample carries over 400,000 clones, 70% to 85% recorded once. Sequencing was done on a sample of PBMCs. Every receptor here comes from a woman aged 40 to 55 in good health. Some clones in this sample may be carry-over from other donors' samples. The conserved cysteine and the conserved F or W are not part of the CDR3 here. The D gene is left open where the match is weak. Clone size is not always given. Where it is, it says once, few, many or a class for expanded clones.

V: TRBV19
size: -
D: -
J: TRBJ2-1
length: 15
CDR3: ASSLTGGGWSYNEQF

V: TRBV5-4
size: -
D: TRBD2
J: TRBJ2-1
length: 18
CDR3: ASSFPQGGGLAGGYNEQF

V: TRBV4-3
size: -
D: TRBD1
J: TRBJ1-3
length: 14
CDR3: ASQPTGDFAGNTIY

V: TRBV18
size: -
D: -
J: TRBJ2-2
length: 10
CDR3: ASCSWTGELF

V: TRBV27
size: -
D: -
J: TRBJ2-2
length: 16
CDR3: ASSARAPDLLTTGELF

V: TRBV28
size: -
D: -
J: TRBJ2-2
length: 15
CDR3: ASSIPGTPGLTGELF

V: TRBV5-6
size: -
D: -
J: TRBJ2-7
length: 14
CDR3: ASSTLRGRTSYEQY

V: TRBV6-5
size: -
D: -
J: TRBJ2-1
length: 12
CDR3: ASRSYGHYNEQF

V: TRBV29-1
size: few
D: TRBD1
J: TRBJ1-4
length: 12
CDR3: SVSSGQGFEKLF

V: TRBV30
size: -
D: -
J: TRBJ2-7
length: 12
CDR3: AWSVQLQLYEQY

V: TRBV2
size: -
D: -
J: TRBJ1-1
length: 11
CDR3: ASSVRRDTEAF

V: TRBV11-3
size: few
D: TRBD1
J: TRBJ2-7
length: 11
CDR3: ASSLRQGVEQY

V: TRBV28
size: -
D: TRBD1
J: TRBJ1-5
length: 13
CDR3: ASRTGVLGDQPQH

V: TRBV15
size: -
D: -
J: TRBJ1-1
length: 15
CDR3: ATSREGGYGVNTEAF

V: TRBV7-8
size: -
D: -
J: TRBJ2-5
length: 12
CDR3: ASSLGGNQETQY

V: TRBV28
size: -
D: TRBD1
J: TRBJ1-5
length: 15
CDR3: ASRPRDRGLSNQPQH

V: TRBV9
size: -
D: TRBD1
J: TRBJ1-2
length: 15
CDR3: ASTVRDRGLLNYGYT

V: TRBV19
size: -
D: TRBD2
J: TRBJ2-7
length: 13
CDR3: ASSTGLAGSHEQY

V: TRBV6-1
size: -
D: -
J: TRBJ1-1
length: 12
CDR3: ASTESRGNTEAF

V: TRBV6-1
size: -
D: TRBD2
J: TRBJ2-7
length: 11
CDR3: ASRELAGAEQY

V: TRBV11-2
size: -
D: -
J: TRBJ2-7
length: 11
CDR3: ASSFDRTYEQY

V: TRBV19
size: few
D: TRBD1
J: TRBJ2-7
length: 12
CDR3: ASRDRGSTYEQY

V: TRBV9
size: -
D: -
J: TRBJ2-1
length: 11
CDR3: ASRGRSGNEQF

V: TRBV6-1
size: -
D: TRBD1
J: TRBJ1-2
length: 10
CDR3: ASSERQGRYT

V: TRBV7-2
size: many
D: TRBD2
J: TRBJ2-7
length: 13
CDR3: ASSLGGGSSYEQY

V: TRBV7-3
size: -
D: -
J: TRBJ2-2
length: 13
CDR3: ASSYFGTHTGELF

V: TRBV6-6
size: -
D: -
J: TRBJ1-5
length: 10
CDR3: ASSYGDQPQH

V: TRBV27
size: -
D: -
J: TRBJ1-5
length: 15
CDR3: ASTLLLLPGPNQPQH

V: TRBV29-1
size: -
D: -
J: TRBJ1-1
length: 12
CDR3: SVAQGGMNTEAF

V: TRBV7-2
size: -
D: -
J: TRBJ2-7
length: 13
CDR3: ASSLGGAQRYEQY

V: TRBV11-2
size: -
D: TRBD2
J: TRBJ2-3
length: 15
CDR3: ASSSPGLALTGDTQY

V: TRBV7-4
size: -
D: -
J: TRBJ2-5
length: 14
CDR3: ASSLVQGLRKETQY

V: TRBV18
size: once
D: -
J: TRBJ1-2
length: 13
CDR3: ASSPAGRTNYGYT

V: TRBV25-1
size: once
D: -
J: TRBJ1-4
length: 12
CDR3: ASSEMGEGEKLF

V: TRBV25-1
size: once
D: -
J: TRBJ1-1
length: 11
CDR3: ASSEDRNTEAF

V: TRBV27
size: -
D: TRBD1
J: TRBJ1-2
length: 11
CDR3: ASSYRGLGGYT

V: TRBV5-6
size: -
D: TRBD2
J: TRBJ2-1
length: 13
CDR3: ASSWGLAGNNEQF

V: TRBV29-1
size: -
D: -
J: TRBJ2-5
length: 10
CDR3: SVRQGSETQY

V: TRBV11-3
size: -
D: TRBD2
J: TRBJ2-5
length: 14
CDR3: ASSSGGGSGRETQY

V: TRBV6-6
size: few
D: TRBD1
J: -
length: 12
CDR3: ASRHRQGWYEQY

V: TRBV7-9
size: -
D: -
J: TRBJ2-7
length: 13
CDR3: ASSLDSGAYYEQY

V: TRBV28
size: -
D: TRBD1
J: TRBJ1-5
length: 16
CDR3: ASSESDRGRRRGQPQH

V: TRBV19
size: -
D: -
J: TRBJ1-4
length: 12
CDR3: ASSSRDIYEKLF

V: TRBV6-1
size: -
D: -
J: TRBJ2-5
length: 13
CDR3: ASSELAGGGETQY